The present T cell receptor beta chain was sequenced within a study of cytomegalovirus exposure and HLA in healthy donors. For this clone: The target antigen is unknown.

The germline CDR1 and CDR2 sequences are GTSNPN and SVGIG (reference sequence). V gave up 0 bases and J gave up 1 base, with 11 bases separating them. The length of the CDR3 is 15 residues. Study-wide points: A classifier reportedly called cytomegalovirus status with high sensitivity and specificity.

PCR employed 60 Vbeta and 13 Jbeta primers. Assay used: immunoSEQ multiplex PCR; TCRdb lists only in-frame clones, some missing. The table lists about 190,000 clones, around 77% of them singletons. V usage is TRBV30 and J usage is TRBJ2-3; tentative D call: TRBD1 (6 bases). This clonotype was obtained from a woman aged 18-29 years in good health and CMV-seronegative. The sequencing input was PBMCs. CDR3 loop: CAWSVGNRGTDTQYF. DNA of the CDR3: TGTGCCTGGAGTGTAGGAAACAGGGGCACAGATACGCAGTATTTT.